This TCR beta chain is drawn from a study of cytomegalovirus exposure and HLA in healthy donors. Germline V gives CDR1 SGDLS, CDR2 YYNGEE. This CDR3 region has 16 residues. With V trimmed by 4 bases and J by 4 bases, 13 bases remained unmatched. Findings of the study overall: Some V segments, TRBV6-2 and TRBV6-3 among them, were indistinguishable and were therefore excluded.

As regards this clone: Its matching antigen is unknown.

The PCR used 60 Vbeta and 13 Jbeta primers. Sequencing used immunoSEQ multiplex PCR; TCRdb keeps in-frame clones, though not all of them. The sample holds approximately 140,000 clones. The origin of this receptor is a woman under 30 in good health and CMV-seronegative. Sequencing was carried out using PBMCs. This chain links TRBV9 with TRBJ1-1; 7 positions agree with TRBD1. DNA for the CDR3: TGTGCCAGCAGCTTAACCATAAACCGACAGGGCACTGAAGCTTTCTTT. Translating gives CASSLTINRQGTEAFF.